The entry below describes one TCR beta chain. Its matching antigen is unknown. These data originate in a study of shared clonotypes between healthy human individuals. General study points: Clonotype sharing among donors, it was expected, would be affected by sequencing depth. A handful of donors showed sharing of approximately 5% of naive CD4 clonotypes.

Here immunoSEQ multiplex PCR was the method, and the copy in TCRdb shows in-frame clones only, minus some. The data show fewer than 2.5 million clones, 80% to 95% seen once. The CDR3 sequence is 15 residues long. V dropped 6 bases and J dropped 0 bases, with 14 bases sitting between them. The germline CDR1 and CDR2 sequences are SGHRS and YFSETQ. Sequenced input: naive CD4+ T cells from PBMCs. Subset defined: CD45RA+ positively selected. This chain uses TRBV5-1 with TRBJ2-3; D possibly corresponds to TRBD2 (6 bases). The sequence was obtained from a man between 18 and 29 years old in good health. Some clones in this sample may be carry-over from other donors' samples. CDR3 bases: TGCGCCAGCACGCGGAGCGGGTCTAGCACAGATACGCAGTATTTT. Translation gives CASTRSGSSTDTQYF.